This T cell receptor (beta chain) is from a study of regulatory T cells in long-lasting Graves disease. Of note for this clonotype: What it recognizes is unknown.

Through Arm-PCR of CDR3 regions and iRepertoire HTBI primers, TCR beta libraries were built. TCRdb fed the multiplex PCR reads into MiXCR, producing one record per CDR3 protein. The sample records 500,000 to 700,000 distinct CDR3 sequences, around 30% being singletons. This CDR3 is built from 14 residues. Trimming removed 3 bases from V and 7 bases from J, with 15 bases in between. The germline CDR1 and CDR2 sequences are LGHDT and YNNKEL (reference sequence). Study conclusions and caveats: TRBV28, TRBJ1-2 and TRBJ2-5 were segments that persistent disease favored.

Time point: persistent/refractory GD, antithyroid drugs over 5 years with positive TRAb. The TCR library was made from RNA that had been extracted from PBMCs in TRIzol. Graves' disease diagnoses followed American Thyroid Association guidelines. This TCR was sampled from a female donor with Graves disease. The J gene is TRBJ1-1, the V gene TRBV3-1; D possibly corresponds to TRBD1 (5 bases). Sequencing used peripheral blood mononuclear cells (PBMCs), obtained when the disease was refractory, from a patient treated with antithyroid drugs. The CDR3 here is CASSQVLGQGEAFF. CDR3 sequence (DNA): TGTGCCAGCAGCCAGGTCTTGGGGCAAGGTGAAGCTTTCTTT. The full variable domain, in which reference TRBV3-1 and TRBJ1-1 provide the parts outside the CDR3, is DTAVSQTPKYLVTQMGNDKSIKCEQNLGHDTMYWYKQDSKKFLKIMFSYNNKELIINETVPNRFSPKSPDKAHLNLHINSLELGDSAVYFCASSQVLGQGEAFFGQGTRLTVV.